The subject of this entry is one T cell receptor beta chain. Other DNA sequences in the sample encode the same CDR3. V was shortened by 0 bases and J by 3 bases, with 4 bases between the two germline ends. CDR3 length: 13 residues. In germline, CDR1 is SGHRS, CDR2 YFSETQ. These data belong to a study of CD8 T cell repertoires and HIV-1 epitope variants. Overall study context: Twenty-five autologous and known Gag and Nef epitope variant peptides each stimulated T cells separately. Separate from the cultures, 1M uncultured T cells served as baseline. Enriched T cells were co-cultured with equal numbers of autologous T cell-negative antigen-presenting cells.

Method: immunoSEQ multiplex PCR; TCRdb's copy keeps in-frame clones and lacks some. Here the sample spans under 100,000 clones, roughly 77% being singletons. The sample was uncultured baseline CD8+ T cells from peripheral blood mononuclear cells (PBMCs). This clonotype was sampled from a male donor with HIV. The chain links TRBV5-1 to TRBJ2-1; D remains unclear. In DNA form, the CDR3 reads TGCGCCAGCAGCTTGGACAGCTACAATGAGCAGTTCTTC. This sequence encodes CASSLDSYNEQFF.